A single sample gave rise to the 2 T cell receptor beta chains below, sequenced in a study of regulatory T cells in long-lasting Graves disease. Time point denoted: newly diagnosed GD, antithyroid drugs for less than 3 months. RNA extracted from PBMCs served as the sequencing template. To make TCR beta libraries, researchers used iRepertoire HTBI primers and Arm-PCR of CDR3 regions. TCRdb itself ran the multiplex PCR reads through MiXCR, one entry per CDR3 protein. The table has about 350,000 distinct CDR3 sequences, approximately 15% seen once. The same data also contributed to another study, on T cells in Graves' hyperthyroidism and ophthalmopathy.

Sequencing used peripheral blood mononuclear cells (PBMCs), obtained at new diagnosis, from a patient treated with antithyroid drugs. The receptors come from a man in his forties or fifties with Graves disease.

This clonotype was detected only a few times. This chain joins TRBV4-3 and TRBJ2-6; D gene unclear. The CDR3 loop spans 16 amino acids. The germline V and J ends were trimmed by 0 bases and 0 bases, with 6 bases remaining between them. CDR1 and CDR2 from the germline V gene are LGHNA and YSLEER. CDR3 sequence: CASSQDHSSGANVLTF. The CDR3 DNA reads as TGCGCCAGCAGCCAAGATCACAGCTCTGGGGCCAACGTCCTGACTTTC.

About this clonotype itself: No conserved phenylalanine or tryptophan is present at the end of the CDR3, so a read error is the likely explanation. V gene TRBV6-2 or TRBV6-3 combines with J gene TRBJ2-1, with 10 positions matching TRBD2. Germline trimming cut 5 bases from V and 6 bases from J; bases unmatched to any gene: 7. The CDR3 is made up of 15 amino acids. CDR1 is MNHEY and CDR2 is SVGEGT in the germline V gene. The CDR3 loop is CASSRPSGGVNEQFL. The CDR3, as DNA: TGTGCCAGCAGTCGGCCTAGCGGGGGAGTCAATGAGCAGTTCCTC.